Below are 29 T cell receptor beta chains sequenced from a single sample in a study of immune evolution from preneoplasia to lung adenocarcinoma. Profiled with immunoSEQ multiplex PCR; TCRdb holds only in-frame clones, not every one. This table has around 10,000 clones, 82% appearing once. Sequenced material: FFPE minimally invasive lung adenocarcinoma tissue. The receptors shown here come from a person between 65 and 80 years old with lung adenocarcinoma.

The chain employs TRBV4-1 and TRBJ1-1; tentative D call: TRBD1 (6 bases). Trimming took off 3 bases at V and 6 bases at J, with 17 bases between the two ends. Per germline, CDR1 MGHRA and CDR2 YSYEKL. The length of the CDR3 is 15 residues. CDR3 amino acids: CASSHPHGGNAEAFF. The DNA of the CDR3 is TGCGCCAGCAGCCACCCCCACGGGGGCAACGCTGAAGCTTTCTTT.

This rearrangement joins TRBV5-1 to TRBJ1-1, with TRBD1 matching over 9 bases. The germline V gene has CDR1 SGHRS and CDR2 YFSETQ. This CDR3 is built from 16 residues. Trimming removed 2 bases from V and 0 bases from J; junction bases left unmatched: 5. The DNA for the CDR3 is TGCGCCAGCAGCTTCGGGACAGGGATGCTGAACACTGAAGCTTTCTTT. Encoded protein: CASSFGTGMLNTEAFF.

This chain joins TRBV30 and TRBJ1-1, with D unresolved. Trimming removed 3 bases from V and 5 bases from J, with 7 bases in between. Germline V lookup: CDR1 GTSNPN, CDR2 SVGIG (reference sequence). This CDR3 comprises 11 residues. The CDR3: CAWSRVTEAFF. CDR3 DNA sequence: TGTGCCTGGAGCCGGGTGACTGAAGCTTTCTTT. The whole variable domain, remainder taken from reference TRBV30 and TRBJ1-1, is SQTIHQWPATLVQPVGSPLSLECTVEGTSNPNLYWYRQAAGRGLQLLFYSVGIGQISSEVPQNLSASRPQDRQFILSSKKLLLSDSGFYLCAWSRVTEAFFGQGTRLTVV.

This clone was seen more than once but under ten times. The rearrangement joins TRBV25-1 to TRBJ2-3; D possibly corresponds to TRBD2 (6 bases). Germline V gene sequence: CDR1 MGHDK, CDR2 SYGVNS. The CDR3 has 15 amino acids. V lost 3 bases, J lost 7 bases, and 17 bases lay in between. CDR3 sequence reads: CASSDPARESYTQYF. The CDR3 coding sequence is TGTGCCAGCAGTGACCCCGCTCGGGAGAGCTATACGCAGTATTTT.

This chain uses TRBV10-1 with TRBJ2-7; the D gene is possibly TRBD1 (6 bases). The germline V gene encodes CDR1 WNHNN and CDR2 SYGVQD (reference sequence). V was shortened by 3 bases and J by 5 bases, with 8 bases between the two germline ends. The CDR3 runs to 12 residues. CDR3 DNA: TGCGCCAGCAGTGAACAGGGAAACGAGCAGTACTTC. It encodes CASSEQGNEQYF.

The CDR3 sequence: CASKGQGADYGYTF. In DNA form, the CDR3 reads TGTGCCAGCAAGGGACAGGGGGCGGACTATGGCTACACCTTC. The chain carries TRBV6-6 and TRBJ1-2; the match to TRBD1 covers 12 bases. The CDR3 consists of 14 residues. Trimming at V came to 7 bases and at J to 3 bases, leaving 3 bases not matched to a gene. Germline V CDR1 and CDR2: MNHNY, SVGAGI (reference sequence).

The rearrangement joins TRBV6-5 to TRBJ2-7; 9 bases map to TRBD2. This CDR3 is 13 amino acids long. V was pared by 0 bases and J by 12 bases, with 6 bases of the junction left unmatched. Germline V gene lookup returns CDR1 MNHEY and CDR2 SVGAGI. CDR3 sequence: CASSYSGGRAWYF. CDR3 coding DNA: TGTGCCAGCAGTTACTCTGGCGGGAGGGCCTGGTACTTC.

This chain uses TRBV2 with TRBJ1-6; D unclear. The V gene lost 0 bases and the J gene lost 8 bases, with 11 bases spanning the gap. Germline V CDR1 and CDR2: SNHLY, FYNNEI. The CDR3 loop spans 15 amino acids. CDR3: CASSEALLGYSPLHF. CDR3 DNA: TGTGCCAGCAGTGAAGCGCTTCTGGGGTATTCACCCCTCCACTTT. Full variable domain (outside the CDR3, taken from reference TRBV2 and TRBJ1-6): EPEVTQTPSHQVTQMGQEVILRCVPISNHLYFYWYRQILGQKVEFLVSFYNNEISEKSEIFDDQFSVERPDGSNFTLKIRSTKLEDSAMYFCASSEALLGYSPLHFGNGTRLTVT.

The chain's CDR3 is CASSLGTQGAQAFF. CDR3 sequence (DNA): TGCGCCAGCAGCTTGGGGACCCAGGGGGCGCAAGCTTTCTTT. The chain links TRBV5-1 to TRBJ1-1; 8 bases map to TRBD1. The CDR3 is made up of 14 amino acids. Germline values: CDR1 SGHRS, CDR2 YFSETQ. Trimming cost V 0 bases and J 9 bases; bases outside gene matches: 7. The variable domain in full, with the rest retrieved from reference TRBV5-1 and TRBJ1-1, is KAGVTQTPRYLIKTRGQQVTLSCSPISGHRSVSWYQQTPGQGLQFLFEYFSETQRNKGNFPGRFSGRQFSNSRSEMNVSTLELGDSALYLCASSLGTQGAQAFFGQGTRLTVV.

Note on this clone: This same CDR3 is encoded by further DNA sequences in the sample. The chain couples TRBV6-5 to TRBJ1-2, with D unresolved. V was clipped by 4 bases and J by 7 bases, with 10 bases between them. Germline CDR1 MNHEY, CDR2 SVGAGI. The CDR3 is 12 residues long. The CDR3 is CASSSGSGGYTF. CDR3 bases: TGTGCCAGCAGTTCAGGATCCGGTGGCTACACCTTC.

This clone was counted between two and nine times. V and J are TRBV4-2 and TRBJ1-3; a possible D gene is TRBD1 (6 bases). In germline, CDR1 is LGHNA, CDR2 YNFKEQ. The CDR3 covers 15 residues. Trimming left V 1 base short and J 8 bases short, with 15 bases between. The CDR3 loop reads CASSQAGAGWDTIYF. CDR3 bases: TGTGCCAGCAGCCAAGCGGGGGCAGGGTGGGACACCATATATTTT.

The chain employs TRBV7-3 and TRBJ1-6; D is unresolved. Trimming left V 3 bases short and J 6 bases short, with 6 bases between. Per germline, CDR1 SGHTA and CDR2 FQGTGA. The CDR3 is 13 amino acids. The CDR3 is CASSFDFNSPLHF. The CDR3 nucleotides read TGTGCCAGCAGCTTCGACTTTAATTCACCCCTCCACTTT. Full variable domain (rest looked up from reference TRBV7-3 and TRBJ1-6): GAGVSQTPSNKVTEKGKYVELRCDPISGHTALYWYRQSLGQGPEFLIYFQGTGAADDSGLPNDRFFAVRPEGSVSTLKIQRTERGDSAVYLCASSFDFNSPLHFGNGTRLTVT.

This rearrangement joins TRBV19 to TRBJ2-5, with 8 bases fitting TRBD1. Germline V gene data show CDR1 as LNHDA and CDR2 as SQIVND (reference sequence). CDR3 length: 15 residues. The junction had 10 bases not matched to a gene; V was cut back by 5 bases and J by 5 bases. The CDR3 DNA reads TGTGCCAGTAGTCAAAACAGGGGGATTAAGGAGACCCAGTACTTC. It encodes CASSQNRGIKETQYF.

The gene calls are TRBV5-6 and TRBJ2-7; either TRBD1 or TRBD2 may supply D (5 bases each). The CDR3 is made up of 15 amino acids. Trimming removed 1 base at V and 2 bases at J, with 13 bases between. Germline V gene sequence: CDR1 SGHDT, CDR2 YYEEEE. Here the CDR3 DNA reads TGTGCCAGCAGCTTGCTTGACTTGGGGGCCTACGAGCAGTACTTC. Translated, it gives CASSLLDLGAYEQYF.

The rearrangement links TRBV28 to TRBJ1-1; 7 bases are shared with TRBD1. There are 14 residues in the CDR3. Trimming cost V 4 bases and J 1 base; bases outside gene matches: 3. Germline V gives CDR1 MDHEN, CDR2 SYDVKM. The CDR3 region is CASSSRTGNTEAFF. The CDR3 DNA sequence: TGTGCCAGCAGTTCCCGGACAGGGAACACTGAAGCTTTCTTT.

V and J are TRBV6-1 and TRBJ2-7, with D possibly matching TRBD1 (5 bases). With 3 bases removed from V and 9 bases from J, the gap between germline ends came to 9 bases. CDR3 length equals 11 residues. Germline V lookup: CDR1 MNHNS, CDR2 SASEGT. The CDR3 DNA reads as TGTGCCAGCAGTGAGAGTGACAGGCAGTACTTC. Translation: CASSESDRQYF.

The chain recombines TRBV9 with TRBJ2-1, with 8 bases aligning to TRBD2. The V segment lost 4 bases and the J segment 8 bases; nucleotides outside the gene matches: 5. This CDR3 contains 13 residues. Germline V CDR1 and CDR2: SGDLS, YYNGEE. As DNA, the CDR3 is TGTGCCAGCAGCTTCGGACTAGCTGATGAGCAGTTCTTC. It specifies CASSFGLADEQFF.

The chain uses TRBV5-1 and TRBJ2-6; D is ambiguous. CDR1 is SGHRS and CDR2 is YFSETQ in the germline V gene. Trimming pared 3 bases from V and 0 bases from J, leaving 7 bases between. The CDR3 covers 15 residues. The CDR3 loop reads CASSSTISGANVLTF. CDR3 nucleotide sequence: TGCGCCAGCAGCTCTACGATCTCTGGGGCCAACGTCCTGACTTTC.

In this sample, this clone turned up once. J is TRBJ2-7 and V is TRBV28, with D possibly being TRBD1 (6 bases). The V end was cut by 4 bases, the J end by 12 bases, with 16 bases between. In germline, CDR1 is MDHEN, CDR2 SYDVKM. The CDR3 is 12 residues long. Here the CDR3 DNA reads TGTGCCAGCAGTTCCCGGGACACGAATCCGTACTTC. It yields the protein CASSSRDTNPYF.

The chain carries TRBV6-1 and TRBJ1-6, with 7 bases fitting TRBD1. The J segment lost 10 bases and the V segment lost 0 bases, leaving 9 bases of the junction unmatched. Per the germline V gene, CDR1 is MNHNS and CDR2 is SASEGT. This CDR3 comprises 16 residues. The CDR3 DNA reads as TGTGCCAGCAGTGAAGCATTTGGAAGGGGGCGATCACCCCTCCACTTT. Protein: CASSEAFGRGRSPLHF.

The chain joins TRBV6-4 to TRBJ1-2; D is possibly TRBD1 (6 bases). Per the germline V gene, CDR1 is MRHNA and CDR2 is SNTAGT. The CDR3 is made up of 14 amino acids. Trimming took 4 bases from V and 5 from J, leaving 14 bases between them. CDR3 loop: CASSGSGAGYGYTF. The CDR3, as DNA: TGTGCCAGCAGTGGGTCAGGGGCTGGTTATGGCTACACCTTC.

The chain links TRBV6-6 to TRBJ1-1; the D gene is possibly TRBD1 (6 bases). Deletions cut 4 bases from V and 1 base from J, with 7 bases between. The CDR3 loop spans 13 amino acids. CDR1 and CDR2 from the germline V gene are MNHNY and SVGAGI (reference sequence). The DNA for the CDR3 is TGTGCCAGCAGTTTAGGGGGGAACACTGAAGCTTTCTTT. Translating gives CASSLGGNTEAFF.

The chain carries TRBV6-1 and TRBJ2-7; the D gene is possibly TRBD1 (5 bases). V was clipped by 6 bases and J by 4 bases, with 16 bases between them. The CDR3 loop spans 14 amino acids. The germline V gene has CDR1 MNHNS and CDR2 SASEGT. The chain's CDR3 is CASSENRLLYEQYF. The CDR3 bases are TGTGCCAGCAGCGAGAACAGGTTGTTGTACGAGCAGTACTTC.

This clone occurred once. CDR3 region: CASSVTGDQPQHF. DNA of the CDR3: TGTGCCAGCAGCGTAACAGGGGATCAGCCCCAGCATTTT. The V gene is TRBV9, the J gene TRBJ1-5; 7 bases agree with TRBD1. Germline loops: CDR1 SGDLS, CDR2 YYNGEE. This CDR3 spans 13 amino acids. The junction had 0 bases not matched to a gene; V was cut back by 1 base and J by 5 bases. Full variable domain (outside the CDR3, taken from reference TRBV9 and TRBJ1-5): DSGVTQTPKHLITATGQRVTLRCSPRSGDLSVYWYQQSLDQGLQFLIQYYNGEERAKGNILERFSAQQFPDLHSELNLSSLELGDSALYFCASSVTGDQPQHFGDGTRLSIL.

CDR3 sequence (DNA): TGTGCCAGCAAGACCCACACTGAAGCTTTCTTT. Protein product: CASKTHTEAFF. The chain joins TRBV28 to TRBJ1-1; D remains ambiguous. The CDR3 runs to 11 residues. The germline gives CDR1 MDHEN, CDR2 SYDVKM. Trimming shortened V by 7 bases and J by 3 bases, and 6 bases separated the two germline ends.

By proportion, this clone is large. The CDR3 coding sequence is TGTGCCAGCACCTTAGCGGGAGTTCACAATGAGCAGTTCTTC. Encoded protein: CASTLAGVHNEQFF. V usage is TRBV19 and J usage is TRBJ2-1; 9 bases match TRBD2. The CDR3 loop spans 14 amino acids. Germline lookup yields CDR1 LNHDA and CDR2 SQIVND (reference sequence). The junction had 8 bases not matched to a gene; V was cut back by 9 bases and J by 5 bases.

This chain connects TRBV7-9 to TRBJ2-2; a possible D gene is TRBD1 (6 bases). CDR3 length equals 13 residues. Germline V gene sequence: CDR1 SEHNR, CDR2 FQNEAQ (reference sequence). V was trimmed by 6 bases and J by 5 bases, leaving 10 bases between them. The CDR3 DNA reads TGTGCCAGCAGTACAACAGGGACCGGGGAGCTGTTTTTT. Translation gives CASSTTGTGELFF.

The V and J genes are TRBV7-8 and TRBJ1-3; no reliable D call. Germline loops: CDR1 SGHVS, CDR2 FQNEAQ. V was cut by 5 bases and J by 4 bases, with 12 bases left in between. This CDR3 has 14 amino acids. The DNA for the CDR3 is TGTGCCAGCAGCATAGATACGGGCGGAAACACCATATATTTT. Translated: CASSIDTGGNTIYF.

The chain joins TRBV4-1 to TRBJ1-6, with TRBD1 identical over 7 bases. This CDR3 contains 16 residues. V was clipped by 2 bases and J by 7 bases; unmatched bases: 8. Per germline, CDR1 MGHRA and CDR2 YSYEKL. As DNA, the CDR3 is TGCGCCAGCAGCCAAAGGTCAACAGGGGCGAATTCACCCCTCCACTTT. Residues: CASSQRSTGANSPLHF.